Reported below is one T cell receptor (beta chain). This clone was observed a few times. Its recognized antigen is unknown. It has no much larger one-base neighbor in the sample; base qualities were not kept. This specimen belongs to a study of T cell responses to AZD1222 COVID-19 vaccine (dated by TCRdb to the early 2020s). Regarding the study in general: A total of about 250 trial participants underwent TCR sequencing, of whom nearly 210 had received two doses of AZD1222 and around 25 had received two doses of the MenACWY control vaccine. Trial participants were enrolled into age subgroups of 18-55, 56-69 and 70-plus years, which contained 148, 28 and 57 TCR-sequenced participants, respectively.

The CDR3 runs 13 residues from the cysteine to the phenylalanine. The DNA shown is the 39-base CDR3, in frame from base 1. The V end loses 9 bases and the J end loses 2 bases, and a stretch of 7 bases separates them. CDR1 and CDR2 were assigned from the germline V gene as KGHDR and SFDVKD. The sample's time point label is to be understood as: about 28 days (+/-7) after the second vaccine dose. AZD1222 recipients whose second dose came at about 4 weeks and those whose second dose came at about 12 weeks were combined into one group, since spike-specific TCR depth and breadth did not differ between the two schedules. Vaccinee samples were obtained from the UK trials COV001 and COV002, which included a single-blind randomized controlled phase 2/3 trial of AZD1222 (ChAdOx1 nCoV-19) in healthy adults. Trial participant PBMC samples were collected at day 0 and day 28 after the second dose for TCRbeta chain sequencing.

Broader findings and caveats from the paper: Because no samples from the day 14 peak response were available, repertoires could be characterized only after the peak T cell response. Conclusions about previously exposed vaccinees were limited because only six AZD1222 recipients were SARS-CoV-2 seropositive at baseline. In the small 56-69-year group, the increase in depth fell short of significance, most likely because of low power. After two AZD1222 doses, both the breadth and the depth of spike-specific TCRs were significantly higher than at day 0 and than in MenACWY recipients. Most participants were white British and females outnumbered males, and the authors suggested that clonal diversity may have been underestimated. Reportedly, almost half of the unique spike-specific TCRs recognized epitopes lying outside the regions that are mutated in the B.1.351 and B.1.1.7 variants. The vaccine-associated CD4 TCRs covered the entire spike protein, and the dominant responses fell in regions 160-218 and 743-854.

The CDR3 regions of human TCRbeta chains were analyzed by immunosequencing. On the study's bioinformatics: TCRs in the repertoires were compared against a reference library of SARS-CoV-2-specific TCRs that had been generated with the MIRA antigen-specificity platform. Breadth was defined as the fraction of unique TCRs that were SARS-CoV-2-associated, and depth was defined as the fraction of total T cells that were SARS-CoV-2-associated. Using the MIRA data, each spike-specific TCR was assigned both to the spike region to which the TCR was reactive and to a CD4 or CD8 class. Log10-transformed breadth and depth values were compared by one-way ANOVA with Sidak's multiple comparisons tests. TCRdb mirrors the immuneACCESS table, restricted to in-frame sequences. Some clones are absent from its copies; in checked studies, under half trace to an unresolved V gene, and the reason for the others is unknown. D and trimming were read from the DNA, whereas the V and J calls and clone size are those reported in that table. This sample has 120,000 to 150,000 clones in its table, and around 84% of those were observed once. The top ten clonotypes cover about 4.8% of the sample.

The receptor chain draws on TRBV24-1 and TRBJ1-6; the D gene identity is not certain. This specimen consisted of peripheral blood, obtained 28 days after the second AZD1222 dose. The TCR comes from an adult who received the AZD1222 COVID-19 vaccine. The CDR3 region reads CATDSPYNSPLHF. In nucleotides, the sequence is TGTGCCACCGATTCCCCCTATAATTCACCCCTCCACTTT.